This TCR beta chain was identified during a study of T cell repertoires in cytomegalovirus infection. Whole-study context: Indications of both CMV infection and matching HLA type were provided by public TCR beta signatures.

MiXCR was run by TCRdb on the reads, yielding one entry per CDR3 protein. The data contain approximately 500,000 distinct CDR3 sequences, approximately 11% of them singletons. This CDR3 comprises 12 residues. From germline, CDR1 is SEHNR and CDR2 FQNEAQ (reference sequence). V was shortened by 7 bases and J by 4 bases, with 8 bases between the two germline ends. The sample holds many counts of this clonotype. The chain joins TRBV7-9 to TRBJ1-5, with D possibly TRBD1 on 5 matching bases. This receptor was taken from a human donor in good health (CMV status not recorded). Some clones in this sample may be carry-over from other donors' samples. The sequencing input was PBMCs. CDR3 sequence: CASTSGNQPQHF. As DNA, the CDR3 is TGTGCCAGCACCTCAGGGAATCAGCCCCAGCATTTT.